This T cell receptor beta chain was profiled in a study of blood T cell repertoires in COVID-19. In the original workflow: Amplification of reference gene primers provided the estimated nucleated cell counts. Sequenced by immunoSEQ multiplex PCR; TCRdb stores in-frame clones only, minus some. V, J and clone size were drawn from that table, and D and trimming were deduced from the DNA. There are 90,000 to 150,000 clones in the sample; about two thirds occur only once, and approximately 0.86% lies in the top ten. Between the trimmed V and J ends, which lost 5 bases and 2 bases, there was a span of 10 bases. CDR3 length equals 13 residues. Germline CDR1 is LNHDA and CDR2 is SQIVND (reference sequence).

The specimen sequenced was peripheral blood. The sequence was obtained from a human donor with acute or convalescent COVID-19. The donor label of this sample is uncertain. This chain connects TRBV19 to TRBJ2-7; possibly TRBD1 for D (6 bases). The CDR3 region is CASSSDSPYEQYF. The CDR3 bases are TGTGCCAGTAGTTCGGACAGTCCCTACGAGCAGTACTTC.